This T cell receptor beta chain was observed in a study of shared clonotypes between healthy human individuals (dated by TCRdb to 2018 to 2020). Turning to the overall study: The cohort included three men and a couple of women between 18 and 49 years of age. For each donor, three plates each were used for CD4 naive and CD4 memory, two plates were used for CD8 naive, and one plate was used for CD8 memory. Blood TCR repertoires of several healthy adults were deeply sequenced to estimate repertoire size and the extent of clonotype sharing between individuals. To increase sequencing depth and limit assay-specific biases, TCR repertoire library preparation and sequencing were carried out by different laboratories using diverse techniques. Between about 0.9 and 8.9 billion PBMCs per donor were obtained by leukapheresis.

After removal of 10 bases from V and 4 bases from J, the junction retains 6 bases not matched to a gene. Measured from the cysteine to the phenylalanine, the CDR3 is 13 residues long. The DNA shown is the 39-base CDR3, in frame from base 1. Via the germline V gene (reference sequence), CDR1 is LNHDA and CDR2 SQIVND. Using the deep immunoSEQ assay, TCR CDR3 regions were amplified from genomic DNA by multiplex PCR. Extracted genomic DNA from each cell subset was spread evenly across all wells of several immunoSEQ 96-well plates, with each plate serving as a replicate. For sorted subsets, around 200 ng genomic DNA, equal to tens of thousands of T cell genomes, was loaded into each replicate PCR. Purified libraries were measured with a Qubit 3.0 fluorometer, size-checked on a Bioanalyzer 2100, and measured again with the KAPA Library Quantification kit. A separate single-read 150-cycle Illumina NextSeq 550 flow cell was used to sequence each immunoSEQ 96-well plate. The study's processing was this. Because the immunoSEQ output included only junctional sequences and no quality scores, the filtering could not be the same as the filtering used for full-length reads. To assign V/J genes and CDR3, sequences were annotated against IMGT germline references using PyIR, a Python wrapper for IgBLAST v1.9. Reads with weak V/J assignments (E-value above 1e-6), missing CDR3, stop codons, out-of-frame junctions, or ambiguous translated residues were removed. A V3J clonotype was defined by an identical inferred V gene, J gene, and CDR3 amino acid sequence. To compute the percentage overlap between repertoires, the number of shared unique clonotypes was divided by the size of the smaller repertoire. Repertoire richness was assessed with RTK rarefaction, the Chao1 estimator, and Recon v2.1 estimates of unobserved clonotypes. For all TCRbeta clonotypes obtained by the gDNA method from a handful of donors, generation probabilities were computed with OLGA. Here the immuneACCESS table is served through TCRdb, limited to in-frame sequences with V and J called. Missing clones are a known gap in these copies; in checked studies unresolved V genes cover under half, and the rest lacks a known reason. Clone size and the V and J calls come from that table; the DNA yielded D and trimming. The sample table shows more than 550,000 clones, and just under 75% are seen once. Around 1.7% of the sample rests with the top ten.

Donors were healthy HIV-negative adults with no recently reported acute infections or vaccinations. Only Caucasian adults living in Nashville, Tennessee, USA were represented among the donors. CD4+ T cells were enriched by magnetic negative selection, after which naive cells were positively selected on CD45RA and the negative fraction was taken as the memory subset. Blood was obtained by leukapheresis, after which PBMCs were separated by Ficoll-Histopaque density gradient centrifugation and cryopreserved in liquid nitrogen vapor phase. Purity and quantity of every magnetically sorted T cell population were checked by analytical flow cytometry. Genomic DNA was isolated from every sorted fraction and measured by UV absorbance on a Nanodrop 2000c. Study-wide conclusions, independent of this receptor: Pairwise subsampling indicated that sequencing depth was expected to affect the degree of clonotype sharing among donors. Higher generation probabilities were observed for clonotypes shared by all four sorted-subset donors than for non-shared clonotypes. The small number of donors limited the genetic and exposure-history diversity represented. Naive subsets generally had larger estimated clonotype richness than memory subsets did. Even with the large sequencing depth, rarefaction of the sorted-subset datasets indicated that sequencing was incomplete. Sampling was restricted to blood, and TCR repertoires in tissues likely differ from the TCR repertoires found in blood. Sharing across several donors was observed for around 4.8% of naive CD4, about 4% of naive CD8, over 2% of memory CD4, and about 0.38% of memory CD8 clonotypes.

This clone has a single count. Its recognized antigen is unknown. Base qualities are not at hand, and no much larger clone is one base apart. This sequence originates from a woman aged 30 to 39 in good health. The sequenced sample was memory CD4+ T cells sorted from blood. The cell subset or site label, as the study defines it: CD45RA-negative fraction. Here the chain combines TRBV19 and TRBJ2-1, and 8 junction bases match TRBD2. CDR3 reads: CATTSGPYNEQFF. The nucleotides read TGTGCCACCACTAGCGGCCCATACAATGAGCAGTTCTTC.